Listed below are T cell receptor beta chains from one sample, sequenced in a study of STAT5B mutations in CD4+ large granular lymphocyte leukemia. Clones were read by immunoSEQ multiplex PCR, and TCRdb kept only the in-frame ones, dropping some. The sample contains about 34,000 clones, about 91% of which appear only once. Sequencing was carried out using CD4+ T cells from blood buffy coats. These receptors were obtained from a human donor in good health. CDR3s include the opening cysteine and the closing phenylalanine or tryptophan. Clone size appears in some rows only: once, few, many, or a class for an expanded clone.

size	V	length	J	CDR3
once	TRBV5-1	14	TRBJ2-2	CASSRDGNTGELFF
.	TRBV7-3	15	TRBJ1-6	CASSWTGGGNSPLHF
.	TRBV29-1	15	TRBJ2-4	CSVEDLREAKNIQYF
once	TRBV5-1	13	TRBJ2-7	CASSFQGVYEQYF
.	TRBV28	22	TRBJ2-3	CASITAQGAVRALWGYTDTQYF
.	TRBV4-1	14	TRBJ1-2	CASSHIAGTGGYTF
.	TRBV27	16	TRBJ2-4	CASSRTPGTGVNIQYF
once	TRBV7-8	11	TRBJ2-7	CASRGQGLQYF
.	TRBV7-2	15	TRBJ1-2	CASSLAPDRPYGYTF
few	TRBV4-2	16	TRBJ2-1	CASSPTGAGAYNEQFF
.	TRBV5-6	13	TRBJ1-1	CASSLGIDTEAFF
.	TRBV6-5	15	TRBJ1-1	CASSPGAGGGTEAFF
.	TRBV4-3	13	TRBJ2-1	CASRRGTSDEQFF
.	TRBV6-5	12	TRBJ2-1	CASSRVGHEQFF
.	TRBV19	14	TRBJ1-1	CASMRGQLNTEAFF
.	TRBV5-1	15	TRBJ2-2	CASSTSGQGTGELFF
.	TRBV7-2	15	TRBJ1-2	CASSLALATDYGYTF
few	TRBV19	15	TRBJ2-2	CASSMVAGGTGELFF
.	TRBV28	17	TRBJ2-3	CASSLSLARASTDTQYF
.	TRBV4-3	13	TRBJ2-3	CASSQRGADTQYF
.	TRBV4-1	16	TRBJ2-1	CASSHWLDREINEQFF
.	TRBV5-5	13	TRBJ2-5	CASIKGGAETQYF
.	TRBV18	16	TRBJ1-3	CASSLQQGGPGNTIYF
.	TRBV12-5	12	TRBJ1-3	CASAVNGNTIYF
.	TRBV6-6	11	TRBJ1-2	CASQGAIGYTF
.	TRBV5-1	17	TRBJ2-1	CASSLIIGTSGRNEQFF
.	TRBV27	12	TRBJ2-3	CATQTATDTQYF
once	TRBV27	13	TRBJ2-3	CASSFFGTDTQYF
few	TRBV7-2	16	TRBJ1-6	CASSLDWTGIGSPLHF
.	TRBV2	14	TRBJ2-7	CASSRPLTIYEQYF
.	TRBV11-2	14	TRBJ2-1	CASSFTSGYNEQFF
few	TRBV6-1	13	TRBJ1-2	CASSEGQLYGYTF
.	TRBV7-2	14	TRBJ2-2	CASSLVQNTGELFF
.	TRBV7-2	14	TRBJ1-5	CASSLDGTGVGWHF
.	TRBV5-1	13	TRBJ2-5	CASRPRAGETQYF
.	TRBV7-3	13	TRBJ2-3	CASSLPGTDTQYF
.	TRBV19	13	TRBJ2-5	CASSIVEGVTQYF
.	TRBV7-2	14	TRBJ2-1	CASSFTPGFNEQFF
.	TRBV30	16	TRBJ1-2	CAWSFGPGGPSYGYTF
.	TRBV30	12	TRBJ1-3	CAWTRSGNTIYF